The following is a TCR beta chain sequence with its context. Its specificity is unknown. These data are taken from a study of persistence of HIV-infected CD4 T cells. Background on the study: The sample holds CD4+ T cells responsive to CMV or HIV-1 Gag.

The CDR3 is made up of 13 amino acids. CDR1 is SNHLY, CDR2 FYNNEI, per germline. The V end was cut by 7 bases, the J end by 4 bases, with 13 bases between. Points from the study as a whole: CMV- and Gag-responding cells had lower TCRbeta richness than CD3/CD28-responding cells. Bulk TCR data could not be restricted to HIV-1-infected CMV-responding cells.

Overlapping HIV-1 Gag 15-mer peptides at about 1 ug per peptide per mL were used. CD40L-negative CD69-negative CD45RO-high memory CD4+ T cells were sorted as populations depleted of antigen-responding cells. A roughly 20-hour stimulation of CD8-depleted PBMCs used anti-CD28/CD49d costimulation, CD40-blocking antibody and enfuvirtide. This was the immunoSEQ version 4 assay in survey mode. Only in-frame clones appear in the TCRdb table, and some are missing; sequencing was by immunoSEQ multiplex PCR. The table records about 40,000 clones, 70% to 80% of them present only once. This specimen consisted of CD4+ T cells sorted from PBMCs after approximately 18-hour stimulation, obtained from a patient who received antiretroviral therapy. The chain joins TRBV2 to TRBJ1-2; possibly TRBD1 for D (6 bases). This TCR was sampled from an adult man with HIV who was CMV-seropositive. Here the CDR3 reads CASKGGSGYGYTF. In nucleotides, the CDR3 is TGTGCCAGCAAAGGGGGTTCGGGCTATGGCTACACCTTC.